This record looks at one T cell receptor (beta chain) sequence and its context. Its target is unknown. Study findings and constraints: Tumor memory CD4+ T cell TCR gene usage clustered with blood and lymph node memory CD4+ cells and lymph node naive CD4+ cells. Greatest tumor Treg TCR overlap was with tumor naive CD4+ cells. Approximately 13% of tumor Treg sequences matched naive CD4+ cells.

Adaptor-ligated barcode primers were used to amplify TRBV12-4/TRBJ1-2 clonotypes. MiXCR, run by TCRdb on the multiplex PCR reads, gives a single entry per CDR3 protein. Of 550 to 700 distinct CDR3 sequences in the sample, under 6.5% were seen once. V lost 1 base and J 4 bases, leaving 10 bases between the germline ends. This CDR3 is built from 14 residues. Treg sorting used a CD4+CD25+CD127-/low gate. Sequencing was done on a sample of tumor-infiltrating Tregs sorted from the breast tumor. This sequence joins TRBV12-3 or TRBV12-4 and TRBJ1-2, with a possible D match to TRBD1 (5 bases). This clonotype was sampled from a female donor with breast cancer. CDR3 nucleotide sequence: TGTGCCAGCAGTTTAGATAAGGGGTCCTATGGCTACACCTTC. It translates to CASSLDKGSYGYTF.